What follows describes a single TCR beta chain. Its antigen is as yet unknown. A read error may be the cause here, since a much bigger clone is one base away. Samples came from axillary lymph nodes draining the breast cancer. These data come from a study of breast tumors, draining lymph nodes, adjacent tissues. Study conclusions and caveats: Tumor TCR diversity was below lymph nodes but above nontumor tissue. Compared with basal-like, luminal-like tumors shared significantly more repertoire with nontumor tissue. The data were judged consistent with most tumor T cells coming from lymph node and expanding in tumor. That most tumor T cells come from lymph nodes remained unproven.

Germline CDR1 and CDR2: DFQATT and SNEGSKA (reference sequence). The CDR3 sequence is 14 residues long. MiXCR, applied by TCRdb to the multiplex PCR reads, yields one record per CDR3 protein. In the table there are about 200,000 distinct CDR3 sequences, around a third of which are singletons. This TCR was sampled from a female donor with breast cancer. Some clones in this sample may be carry-over from other donors' samples. The gene calls are TRBV20-1 and TRBJ2-1; 10 nucleotides align to TRBD2. The sample taken for sequencing was axillary lymph node tissue. The CDR3 sequence: CSARDPSGSNVQFF. Written as DNA, the CDR3 is TGCAGTGCTAGAGATCCTAGCGGGAGCAATGTGCAGTTCTTC.